Below, 13 T cell receptor beta chains from the same sample are listed, as sequenced in a study of T-cell memory formation after mild COVID-19. Each CDR3 protein gets one entry after TCRdb re-called the 5' RACE reads with MiXCR. This sample yields fewer than 140,000 distinct CDR3 sequences, of which roughly 12% are seen a single time; 27% belongs to the top ten. The sample consisted of PBMCs or a T cell subset sorted from them (not recorded which). The receptor source for this set is an adult woman who had mild COVID-19 (a few samples of this study predate the infection). Cell type and time point are not known.

The chain couples TRBV7-7 to TRBJ2-5, with TRBD2 matching 8 bases. Germline CDR1 and CDR2: SSHAT and FNYEAQ (reference sequence). V lost 5 bases and J lost 0; bases outside the gene matches: 5. This CDR3 contains 15 residues. The CDR3 bases are TGTGCCAGCAGCGAATACGGGGGGGACCAAGAGACCCAGTACTTC. It yields the protein CASSEYGGDQETQYF.

This clonotype was recorded a few times. This chain joins TRBV20-1 and TRBJ2-3; 13 nucleotides align to TRBD2. Germline trimming cut 7 bases from V and 0 bases from J; bases unmatched to any gene: 4. This CDR3 is 15 amino acids long. Germline V lookup: CDR1 DFQATT, CDR2 SNEGSKA (reference sequence). The CDR3 DNA is TGCAGTGATGGACTAGCGGGGGCTAGCACAGATACGCAGTATTTT. Its translation: CSDGLAGASTDTQYF.

The chain is built from TRBV12-3 or TRBV12-4 and TRBJ1-2; 11 nucleotides align to TRBD1. The V and J ends lost 5 bases and 2 bases, in that order; junction bases with no gene match: 13. The CDR3 sequence is 18 residues long. In DNA, the CDR3 is TGTGCCAGCAGTCACCCATGGACAGGGGGCGGCTCCAACTATGGCTACACCTTC. This gives the protein CASSHPWTGGGSNYGYTF.

V gene TRBV18 combines with J gene TRBJ1-5; tentatively, D is TRBD1 (5 bases). CDR3 length equals 15 residues. CDR1 and CDR2 (germline): KGHSH, LQKENI. The V and J ends lost 6 bases and 0 bases respectively, with 12 bases between them. CDR3 bases: TGTGCCAGCTCCCAACGGACACTTAGCAATCAGCCCCAGCATTTT. Translating gives CASSQRTLSNQPQHF.

The chain couples TRBV7-9 to TRBJ2-2; D remains ambiguous. The germline V gene has CDR1 SEHNR and CDR2 FQNEAQ (reference sequence). The CDR3 covers 14 residues. Trimming pared 0 bases from V and 3 bases from J, leaving 5 bases between. The CDR3 nucleotides read TGTGCCAGCAGCTTAGCGCGAGACACCGGGGAGCTGTTTTTT. Translating gives CASSLARDTGELFF.

The genes are TRBV29-1 and TRBJ1-2; tentative D call: TRBD1 (6 bases). The V and J ends lost 2 bases and 6 bases respectively, with 13 bases between them. Germline CDR1 and CDR2: SQVTM and ANQGSEA. The CDR3 consists of 13 residues. The CDR3 DNA reads as TGCAGCGTTGAATTGGGGGGCATCAATGGCTACACCTTC. Its translation is CSVELGGINGYTF.

This clonotype was observed a few times. The V gene is TRBV7-8, the J gene TRBJ1-1, with D maybe TRBD1 (5 bases). Per the germline V gene, CDR1 is SGHVS and CDR2 is FQNEAQ. The CDR3 loop spans 14 amino acids. V dropped 4 bases and J dropped 3 bases, with 12 bases sitting between them. In DNA, the CDR3 is TGTGCCAGCAGCTCCAACGGGGGGTACACTGAAGCTTTCTTT. Its translation is CASSSNGGYTEAFF. The full variable domain, rest sourced from reference TRBV7-8 and TRBJ1-1, is GAGVSQSPRYKVAKRGQDVALRCDPISGHVSLFWYQQALGQGPEFLTYFQNEAQLDKSGLPSDRFFAERPEGSVSTLKIQRTQQEDSAVYLCASSSNGGYTEAFFGQGTRLTVV.

J is TRBJ2-2 and V is TRBV27; 12 bases align to TRBD1. V was clipped by 4 bases and J by 4 bases; unmatched bases: 4. Germline CDR1 reads MNHEY; CDR2 reads SMNVEV (reference sequence). This CDR3 has 16 residues. CDR3 sequence (DNA): TGTGCCAGCAGTTACCGGGACAGGGGGCTCACCGGGGAGCTGTTTTTT. Translating gives CASSYRDRGLTGELFF.

This clonotype was detected a few times. The rearrangement uses TRBV4-1 and TRBJ1-5; 7 positions agree with TRBD1. Germline trimming cut 0 bases from V and 4 bases from J; bases unmatched to any gene: 6. Germline V lookup: CDR1 MGHRA, CDR2 YSYEKL. The CDR3 sequence is 16 residues long. Here the CDR3 reads CASSQDAGQTNQPQHF. CDR3 nucleotides: TGCGCCAGCAGCCAAGATGCGGGACAGACAAATCAGCCCCAGCATTTT.

V and J are TRBV12-3 or TRBV12-4 and TRBJ2-3; D remains ambiguous. V dropped 4 bases and J dropped 6 bases, with 8 bases sitting between them. The CDR3 consists of 12 residues. CDR3 sequence (DNA): TGTGCCAGCAGTTCTAGGGCGGATACGCAGTATTTT. The encoded protein is CASSSRADTQYF.

This clonotype was counted at least ten times. The chain couples TRBV6-5 to TRBJ2-1; 8 bases are shared with TRBD2. Germline assignment: CDR1 MNHEY and CDR2 SVGAGI. The CDR3 length is 17 residues. Losses at the gene ends were 1 base for V and 5 bases for J; bases not matched to a gene: 10. CDR3 in amino acids: CASSYYPAGEVDNEQFF. The CDR3 DNA reads TGTGCCAGCAGTTACTACCCAGCGGGAGAGGTCGACAATGAGCAGTTCTTC.

A few counts support this clonotype. This chain connects TRBV3-1 to TRBJ2-7; a weak D match, TRBD1 (6 bases). Germline assignment: CDR1 LGHDT and CDR2 YNNKEL (reference sequence). Trimming took 2 bases from V and 2 from J, leaving 13 bases between them. The CDR3 sequence is 15 residues long. CDR3 nucleotides: TGTGCCAGCAGCCAAACAGGGAGTCCCACCTACGAGCAGTACTTC. Its translation is CASSQTGSPTYEQYF.

Many counts were recorded for this clonotype. The chain links TRBV29-1 to TRBJ2-3, with TRBD1 matching over 9 bases. Germline V gene lookup returns CDR1 SQVTM and CDR2 ANQGSEA. The CDR3 contains 16 residues. J lost 2 bases, V lost 0 bases, and 6 bases had no gene match. CDR3 residues: CSVEDLTGGYTDTQYF. CDR3 bases: TGCAGCGTTGAAGATCTTACAGGGGGCTACACAGATACGCAGTATTTT.